The sequence of this T cell receptor (beta chain) was determined in a study of control samples from healthy donors and cancer patients. The protocol was immunoSEQ multiplex PCR, while the TCRdb copy is restricted to in-frame clones and leaves out a portion. The sample has roughly 160,000 clones; around 88% are singletons. The sequence derives from a woman in her 30s in good health. What was sequenced was blood.

The CDR3 here is CASSLGGNANEKLFF. As DNA, the CDR3 is TGTGCCAGCAGCTTGGGCGGGAACGCGAATGAAAAACTGTTTTTT. The rearrangement links TRBV11-2 to TRBJ1-4; D unclear. The CDR3 is 15 residues long. V lost 3 bases, J lost 5 bases, and 13 bases lay in between. Per the germline V gene, CDR1 is SGHAT and CDR2 is FQNNGV.